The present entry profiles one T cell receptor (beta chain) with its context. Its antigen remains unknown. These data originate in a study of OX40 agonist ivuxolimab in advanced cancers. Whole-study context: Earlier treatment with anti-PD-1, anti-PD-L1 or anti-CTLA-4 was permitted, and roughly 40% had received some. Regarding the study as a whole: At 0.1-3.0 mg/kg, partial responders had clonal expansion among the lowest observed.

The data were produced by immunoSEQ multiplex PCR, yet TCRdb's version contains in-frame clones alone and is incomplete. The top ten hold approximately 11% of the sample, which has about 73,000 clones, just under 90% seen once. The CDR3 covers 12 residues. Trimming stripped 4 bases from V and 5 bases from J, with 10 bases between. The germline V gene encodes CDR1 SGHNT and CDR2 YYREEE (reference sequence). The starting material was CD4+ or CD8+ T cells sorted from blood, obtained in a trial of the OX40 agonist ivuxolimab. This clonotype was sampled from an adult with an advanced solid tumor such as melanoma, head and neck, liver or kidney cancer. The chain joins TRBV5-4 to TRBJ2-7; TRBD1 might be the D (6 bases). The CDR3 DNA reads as TGTGCCAGCAGCGGGGGCGTCAACGAGCAGTACTTC. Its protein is CASSGGVNEQYF.